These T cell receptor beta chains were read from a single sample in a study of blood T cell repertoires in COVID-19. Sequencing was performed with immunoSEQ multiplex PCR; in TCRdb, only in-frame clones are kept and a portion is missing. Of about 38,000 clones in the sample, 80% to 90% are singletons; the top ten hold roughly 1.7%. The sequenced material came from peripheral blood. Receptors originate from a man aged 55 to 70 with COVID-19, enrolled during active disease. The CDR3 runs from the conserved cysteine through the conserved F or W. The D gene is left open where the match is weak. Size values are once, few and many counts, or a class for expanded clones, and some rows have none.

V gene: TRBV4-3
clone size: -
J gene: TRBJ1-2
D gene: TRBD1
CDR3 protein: CASSQARTGWGGGYTF
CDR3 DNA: TGCGCCAGCAGCCAAGCTAGGACAGGATGGGGCGGTGGCTACACCTTC

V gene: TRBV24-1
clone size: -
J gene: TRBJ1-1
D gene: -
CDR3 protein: CATSDFIPGLNTEAFF
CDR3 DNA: TGTGCCACCAGTGATTTCATCCCCGGGTTGAACACTGAAGCTTTCTTT

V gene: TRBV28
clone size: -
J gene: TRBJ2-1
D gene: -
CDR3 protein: CASSLWRGGNEQFF
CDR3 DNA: TGTGCCAGCAGTTTATGGAGGGGAGGAAATGAGCAGTTCTTC

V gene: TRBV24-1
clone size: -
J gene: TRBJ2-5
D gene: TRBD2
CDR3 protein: CATSVGTSGMGTQYF
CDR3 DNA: TGTGCCACCAGTGTCGGGACTAGCGGGATGGGGACCCAGTACTTC

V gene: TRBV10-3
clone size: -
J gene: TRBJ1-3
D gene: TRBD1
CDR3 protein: CAILDRSYSGNTIYF
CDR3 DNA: TGTGCCATCTTGGACAGGTCCTACTCTGGAAACACCATATATTTT

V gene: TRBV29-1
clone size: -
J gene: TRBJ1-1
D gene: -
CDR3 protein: CSVNSATQGTEAFF
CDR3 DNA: TGCAGCGTTAACTCCGCGACCCAGGGCACTGAAGCTTTCTTT

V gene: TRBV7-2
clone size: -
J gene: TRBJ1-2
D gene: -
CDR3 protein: CASSLGWGPYGYTF
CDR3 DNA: TGTGCCAGCAGCTTAGGTTGGGGCCCCTATGGCTACACCTTC

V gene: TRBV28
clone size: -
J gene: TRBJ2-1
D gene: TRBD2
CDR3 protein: CASRLGTSGFRQFF
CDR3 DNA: TGTGCCAGCAGGCTAGGGACTAGCGGGTTCAGGCAGTTCTTC

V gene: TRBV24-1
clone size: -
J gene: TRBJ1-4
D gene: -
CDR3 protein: CATSDGQKNEKLFF
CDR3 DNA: TGTGCCACCAGTGACGGACAGAAAAATGAAAAACTGTTTTTT

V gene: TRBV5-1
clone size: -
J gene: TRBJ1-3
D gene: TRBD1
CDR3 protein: CASSPWTGSGAANTIYF
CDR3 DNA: TGCGCCAGCAGCCCATGGACAGGTAGCGGCGCCGCAAACACCATATATTTT

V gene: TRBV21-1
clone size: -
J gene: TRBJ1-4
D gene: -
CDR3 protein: CASSKGDRDNEKLFF
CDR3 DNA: TGTGCCAGCAGCAAAGGTGACAGGGATAATGAAAAACTGTTTTTT

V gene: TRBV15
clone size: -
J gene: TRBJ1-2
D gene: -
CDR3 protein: CATSSRLGGTQGYGYTF
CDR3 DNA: TGTGCCACCAGCAGTCGCCTGGGGGGGACCCAGGGGTATGGCTACACCTTC

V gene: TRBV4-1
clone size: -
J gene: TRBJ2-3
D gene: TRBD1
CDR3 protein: CASSQARTGGADTQYF
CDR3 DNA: TGCGCCAGCAGCCAAGCCAGGACAGGGGGTGCAGATACGCAGTATTTT

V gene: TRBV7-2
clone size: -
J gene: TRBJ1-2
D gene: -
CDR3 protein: CASSLDGNYGYTF
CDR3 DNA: TGTGCCAGCAGCTTAGACGGGAACTATGGCTACACCTTC

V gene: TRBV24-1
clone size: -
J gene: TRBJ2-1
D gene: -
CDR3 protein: CATSVRGYNEQFF
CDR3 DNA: TGTGCCACCAGTGTGAGAGGGTACAATGAGCAGTTCTTC

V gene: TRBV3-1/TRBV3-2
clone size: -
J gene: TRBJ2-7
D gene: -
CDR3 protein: CASSQDPAGRYEQYF
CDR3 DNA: TGTGCCAGCAGCCAAGATCCCGCAGGGAGGTACGAGCAGTACTTC

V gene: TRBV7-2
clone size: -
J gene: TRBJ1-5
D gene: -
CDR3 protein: CASSLDGSNRPQHF
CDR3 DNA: TGTGCCAGCAGCTTAGATGGTAGCAATCGGCCCCAGCATTTT

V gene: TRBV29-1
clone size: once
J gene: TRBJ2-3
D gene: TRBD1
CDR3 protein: CSAQIRDRAKDTQYF
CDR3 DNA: TGCAGCGCACAGATCCGGGACAGGGCTAAAGATACGCAGTATTTT

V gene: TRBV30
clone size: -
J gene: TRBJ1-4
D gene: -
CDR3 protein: CAWNPLDRRNEKLFF
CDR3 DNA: TGTGCCTGGAACCCGCTGGACAGAAGGAATGAAAAACTGTTTTTT

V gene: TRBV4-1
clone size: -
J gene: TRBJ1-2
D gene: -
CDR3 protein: CASSPGGAGTYGYTF
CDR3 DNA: TGCGCCAGCAGCCCCGGGGGGGCCGGGACCTATGGCTACACCTTC

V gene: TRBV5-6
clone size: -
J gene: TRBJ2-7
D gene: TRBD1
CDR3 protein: CASSLPTGSSYEQYF
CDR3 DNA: TGTGCCAGCAGCTTGCCGACAGGGAGCTCCTACGAGCAGTACTTC

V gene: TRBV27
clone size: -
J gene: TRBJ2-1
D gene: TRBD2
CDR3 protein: CASPPLAGYNEQFF
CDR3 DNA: TGTGCCAGCCCCCCCCTAGCGGGATACAATGAGCAGTTCTTC